This T cell receptor (beta chain) was identified during a study of blood T cell repertoires in COVID-19. Study-level background: COVID-19 samples collected from the United States, Italy and Spain covered acute and convalescent phases.

Germline loops: CDR1 SGHRS, CDR2 YFSETQ. Deletions cut 4 bases from V and 0 bases from J, with 15 bases between. The CDR3 loop spans 16 amino acids. Measured with immunoSEQ multiplex PCR; TCRdb has only the in-frame clones, and not every one. The sample contains approximately 240,000 clones, roughly 88% of which appear only once. The receptor was derived from a woman in her thirties or forties who had recovered from COVID-19. The chain employs TRBV5-1 and TRBJ2-3, with D tentatively TRBD2 (5 bases). Sample: peripheral blood. The CDR3 loop reads CASSPARTGSTDTQYF. The CDR3 DNA sequence: TGCGCCAGCAGCCCTGCCCGGACGGGGAGCACAGATACGCAGTATTTT.